The clone carrying this T cell receptor (beta chain) was counted between two and nine times. Its antigen remains unknown. MiXCR, run by TCRdb on the reads, gives a single entry per CDR3 protein. Of roughly 100,000 distinct CDR3 sequences listed, about 15% are singletons. The sample comes from a study of T cell repertoires in cytomegalovirus infection. Study outcomes and limitations: The study found HLA-C-restricted CMV-specific TCR beta clonotypes dominating the ex vivo response.

The TCR originated in a human donor in good health (CMV status not recorded). Some clones in this sample may be carry-over from other donors' samples. The sequenced material came from PBMCs.

The CDR3 DNA reads TGTGCCAGCAGTCAGGACAGTAGGGGCTGGAACACTGAAGCTTTCTTT. Its translation: CASSQDSRGWNTEAFF. J is TRBJ1-1 and V is TRBV25-1, with D perhaps matching TRBD1 (6 bases). Germline CDR1 is MGHDK and CDR2 is SYGVNS. This CDR3 is 16 amino acids long. Trimming took off 5 bases at V and 1 base at J, with 17 bases between the two ends.